These T cell receptor beta chains were read from a single sample in a study of identical twins' blood T cells. One entry per CDR3 protein results from TCRdb running MiXCR on the 5' RACE reads. The sample has hundreds of thousands of distinct CDR3 sequences, roughly 27% seen once. Sample: PBMCs. The receptor source for this set is a woman aged 18-55 years in good health. Both conserved end residues are part of each CDR3. D genes are given only for firm matches. Size values are once, few and many counts, or a class for expanded clones, and some rows have none.

clone size: -; J gene: TRBJ1-4; D gene: -; V gene: TRBV11-2; CDR3 protein: CASSTRPLGKLFF; CDR3 DNA: TGTGCCAGCAGCACCCGTCCCCTTGGGAAACTGTTTTTT
clone size: once; J gene: TRBJ1-1; D gene: -; V gene: TRBV5-5; CDR3 protein: CASTARGNTEAFF; CDR3 DNA: TGTGCCAGCACCGCGAGGGGGAACACTGAAGCTTTCTTT
clone size: -; J gene: TRBJ1-2; D gene: -; V gene: TRBV5-5; CDR3 protein: CASSSWTVFNYGYTF; CDR3 DNA: TGTGCCAGCAGCTCCTGGACAGTCTTTAACTATGGCTACACCTTC
clone size: few; J gene: TRBJ1-3; D gene: -; V gene: TRBV6-1; CDR3 protein: CASSGETGGGNTIYF; CDR3 DNA: TGTGCCAGCAGTGGGGAGACAGGCGGTGGAAACACCATATATTTT
clone size: -; J gene: TRBJ1-4; D gene: -; V gene: TRBV19; CDR3 protein: CASSIKRVAAARDEKLFF; CDR3 DNA: TGTGCCAGTAGTATAAAACGAGTGGCAGCGGCCCGAGATGAAAAACTGTTTTTT
clone size: -; J gene: TRBJ1-3; D gene: -; V gene: TRBV10-3; CDR3 protein: CAITGRAGNSGNTIYF; CDR3 DNA: TGTGCCATCACCGGTCGGGCAGGGAACTCTGGAAACACCATATATTTT
clone size: -; J gene: TRBJ2-1; D gene: TRBD2; V gene: TRBV19; CDR3 protein: CASATGLDLYNEQFF; CDR3 DNA: TGTGCCAGCGCGACGGGACTAGACCTCTACAATGAGCAGTTCTTC
clone size: -; J gene: TRBJ2-3; D gene: -; V gene: TRBV29-1; CDR3 protein: CSVPETDTQYF; CDR3 DNA: TGCAGCGTTCCCGAGACAGATACGCAGTATTTT
clone size: many; J gene: TRBJ2-3; D gene: -; V gene: TRBV5-1; CDR3 protein: CASSLEGTDTQYF; CDR3 DNA: TGCGCCAGCAGCTTGGAGGGGACAGATACGCAGTATTTT
clone size: once; J gene: TRBJ1-5; D gene: TRBD1; V gene: TRBV3-1; CDR3 protein: CASSQLQGVGQPQHF; CDR3 DNA: TGTGCCAGCAGCCAATTACAGGGGGTAGGCCAGCCCCAGCATTTT
clone size: -; J gene: TRBJ1-1; D gene: -; V gene: TRBV7-3; CDR3 protein: CASSLRTVGAMNTEAFF; CDR3 DNA: TGTGCCAGCAGCTTAAGGACTGTAGGGGCCATGAACACTGAAGCTTTCTTT
clone size: -; J gene: TRBJ1-1; D gene: -; V gene: TRBV5-1; CDR3 protein: CASSLSGGLNTEAFF; CDR3 DNA: TGCGCCAGCAGCTTGTCAGGCGGACTGAACACTGAAGCTTTCTTT
clone size: -; J gene: TRBJ2-3; D gene: -; V gene: TRBV29-1; CDR3 protein: CSVPRDATDTQYF; CDR3 DNA: TGCAGCGTTCCCAGGGATGCCACAGATACGCAGTATTTT
clone size: -; J gene: TRBJ2-7; D gene: TRBD1; V gene: TRBV6-6; CDR3 protein: CASRRQGNEQYF; CDR3 DNA: TGTGCCAGCAGAAGACAGGGCAACGAGCAGTACTTC
clone size: many; J gene: TRBJ1-1; D gene: -; V gene: TRBV6-1; CDR3 protein: CASRRGVNTEAFF; CDR3 DNA: TGTGCCAGCAGAAGGGGAGTGAACACTGAAGCTTTCTTT
clone size: -; J gene: TRBJ1-2; D gene: -; V gene: TRBV7-9; CDR3 protein: CASSLAAGTTGHGYTF; CDR3 DNA: TGTGCCAGCAGCTTAGCGGCAGGGACAACTGGCCATGGCTACACCTTC
clone size: -; J gene: TRBJ1-2; D gene: TRBD1; V gene: TRBV20-1; CDR3 protein: CSAVLTGREGYTF; CDR3 DNA: TGCAGTGCTGTCTTGACAGGGAGGGAAGGCTACACCTTC
clone size: -; J gene: TRBJ2-2; D gene: -; V gene: TRBV2; CDR3 protein: CASPGTGELFF; CDR3 DNA: TGTGCCAGCCCGGGCACCGGGGAGCTGTTTTTT
clone size: few; J gene: TRBJ2-5; D gene: TRBD2; V gene: TRBV20-1; CDR3 protein: CSAREGGGVETQYF; CDR3 DNA: TGCAGTGCTAGAGAGGGGGGGGGAGTGGAGACCCAGTACTTC
clone size: few; J gene: TRBJ1-3; D gene: TRBD1; V gene: TRBV6-1; CDR3 protein: CASRGQGGNTIYF; CDR3 DNA: TGTGCCAGCAGGGGACAGGGTGGAAACACCATATATTTT
clone size: few; J gene: TRBJ1-4; D gene: -; V gene: TRBV7-2; CDR3 protein: CASSRLQGRTNEKLFF; CDR3 DNA: TGTGCCAGCAGTCGCCTCCAGGGTAGGACTAATGAAAAACTGTTTTTT
clone size: -; J gene: TRBJ2-4; D gene: TRBD1; V gene: TRBV3-1; CDR3 protein: CASSRTGVAKNIQHF; CDR3 DNA: TGTGCCAGCAGCCGTACAGGGGTAGCCAAAAACATTCAGCACTTC
clone size: -; J gene: TRBJ1-2; D gene: -; V gene: TRBV6-1; CDR3 protein: CASSLTGCGGYTF; CDR3 DNA: TGTGCCAGCAGTTTAACAGGGTGCGGTGGCTACACCTTC
clone size: -; J gene: TRBJ2-1; D gene: -; V gene: TRBV5-6; CDR3 protein: CAGSVGSTYNEQFF; CDR3 DNA: TGTGCCGGCAGCGTGGGTTCAACCTACAATGAGCAGTTCTTC
clone size: -; J gene: TRBJ2-1; D gene: TRBD1; V gene: TRBV7-9; CDR3 protein: CASSYTGTGDYNEQFF; CDR3 DNA: TGTGCCAGCAGCTATACCGGGACAGGAGACTACAATGAGCAGTTCTTC
clone size: -; J gene: TRBJ2-7; D gene: -; V gene: TRBV5-1; CDR3 protein: CASKRAMSYEQYF; CDR3 DNA: TGCGCCAGCAAAAGGGCTATGTCCTACGAGCAGTACTTC